This T cell receptor beta chain was identified during a study of blood T cell repertoires in COVID-19. Study overall: The origin of the acute and convalescent COVID-19 samples was the United States, Italy and Spain. The analysed material was cDNA or gDNA that came from T cells, B-cell-depleted T cells, or PBMCs.

The authors' processing: Amplification from reference gene primers served as the basis for estimated nucleated cell counts. The method was immunoSEQ multiplex PCR; TCRdb's version includes in-frame clones alone and lacks a portion of them. V, J and clone size are those of that table, while D and trimming were read from the DNA. The repertoire has 20,000 to 25,000 clones, roughly 83% of them found once; the top ten carry 3.2%. The V gene's germline CDR1 is SGHRS and CDR2 YFSETQ. Germline trimming cut 3 bases from V and 6 bases from J; bases unmatched to any gene: 8. There are 15 residues in the CDR3. In this sample, this clone turned up a few times. The sample has other DNA sequences that encode this CDR3 too.

The specimen sequenced was peripheral blood. J is TRBJ1-1 and V is TRBV5-1, with 10 bases that match TRBD1. This TCR came from a middle-aged man with acute or convalescent COVID-19. Written as DNA, the CDR3 is TGCGCCAGCAGCTGGGGACAGGGGCTGGGCGCTGAAGCTTTCTTT. It encodes CASSWGQGLGAEAFF.